In its sample, the clone carrying this T cell receptor (beta chain) was seen a few times. The repertoire was sequenced with immunoSEQ multiplex PCR; TCRdb's copy has only in-frame clones and lacks some. The table has under 300,000 clones, about nine tenths seen once. The data belong to a study of blood T cell repertoires in COVID-19. About the study: Samples representing acute and convalescent COVID-19 were sourced from the United States, Italy and Spain. Sources were T cells, B-cell-depleted T cells, or PBMCs; the material itself was cDNA or gDNA.

This CDR3 comprises 16 residues. Trimming removed 0 bases at V and 3 bases at J, with 15 bases between. Looked up from germline, CDR1 is SGHTS and CDR2 is YDEGEE. The receptor was isolated from a woman in her thirties or forties with acute COVID-19. The chain recombines TRBV5-8 with TRBJ1-2; D may be TRBD1 (5 bases). Sequences were obtained from PBMCs or T cells enriched from blood (not recorded which). The CDR3 DNA sequence: TGTGCCAGCAGCTTGGAGCTCGGGAGGGGTCACTATGGCTACACCTTC. It encodes CASSLELGRGHYGYTF.